This entry features one T cell receptor (beta chain) sequence. This clonotype has ten or more counts. Its antigen has not been determined. No much larger clone exists at a distance of one base, and base qualities are not known. V is pared back by 6 bases and J by 6 bases, with 15 bases lying between the germline termini. The CDR3 contains 14 residues, cysteine and phenylalanine counted. Just the 42-base CDR3 DNA is kept, in frame starting at base 1. The method was PCR. Sequenced on an Illumina HiSeq 2500. Molecular barcoding was employed in the preparation of TCR libraries, with unique molecular identifiers being used to normalize TCRbeta repertoire quantification. TCRdb reworked the public reads: Q25 trimming with fastp, MiXCR clone assembly, productive beta chains retained. Each entry merges the rows of one CDR3 protein and shows their most common DNA and genes. Present in this sample are roughly 120,000 distinct CDR3 sequences, 10% to 13% of which were seen just once. Of the sample, under 40% falls within the top ten clones.

This sample was included in a study of T-cell reconstitution after alpha-beta-depleted transplantation in children (dated by TCRdb to between 2015 and 2016). Looking at the study overall: Using TCR repertoire profiling, the study quantitatively followed how T-cell immune reconstitution unfolded in children after TCRalphabeta/CD19-depleted allogeneic hematopoietic cell transplantation.

The sample's treatment or condition label is to be understood as: allogeneic hematopoietic cell transplantation with graft depleted of TCRalphabeta T cells and CD19 B cells. TCRalphabeta/CD19-depleted allogeneic hematopoietic cell grafts were given to the transplant recipients, all of whom were children. The full study reports these points: Over the following months the frequencies of hyperexpanded clones went down, and after one year T-cell counts and TCRbeta diversity were mostly credited to newly produced T cells. In some patients, the high TCRbeta diversity seen at day 60 was put down to recipient T cells and intrathymic progenitors that had survived conditioning. About two months after transplant, the apparently early recovery of alphabetaT-cell counts reportedly depended on just several hundred clones that had expanded rapidly and came from non-depleted graft cells.

The sequencing here drew on PBMCs, taken before TCRalphabeta/CD19-depleted stem cell transplant. The TCR sequence derives from a boy aged 2 to 10 with acute lymphoblastic leukemia, due to receive a stem cell transplant. The chain couples TRBV12-3 or TRBV12-4 to TRBJ2-1, with the D gene too uncertain to name. The base sequence is TGTGCCAGCAGCCAACGACCCGACCTCAATGAGCAGTTCTTC. It codes for CASSQRPDLNEQFF.